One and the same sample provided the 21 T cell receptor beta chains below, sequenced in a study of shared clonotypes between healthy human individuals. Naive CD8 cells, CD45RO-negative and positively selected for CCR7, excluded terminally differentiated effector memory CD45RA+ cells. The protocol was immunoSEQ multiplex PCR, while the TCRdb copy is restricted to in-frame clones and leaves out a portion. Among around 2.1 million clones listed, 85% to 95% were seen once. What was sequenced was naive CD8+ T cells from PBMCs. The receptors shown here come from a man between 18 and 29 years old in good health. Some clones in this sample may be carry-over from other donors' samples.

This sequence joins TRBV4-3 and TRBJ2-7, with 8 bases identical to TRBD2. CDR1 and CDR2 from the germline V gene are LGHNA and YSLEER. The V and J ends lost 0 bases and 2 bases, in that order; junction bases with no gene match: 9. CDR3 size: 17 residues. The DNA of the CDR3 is TGCGCCAGCAGCCAAGAAGTCTCTTCCGGGAGGGCCTACGAGCAGTACTTC. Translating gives CASSQEVSSGRAYEQYF.

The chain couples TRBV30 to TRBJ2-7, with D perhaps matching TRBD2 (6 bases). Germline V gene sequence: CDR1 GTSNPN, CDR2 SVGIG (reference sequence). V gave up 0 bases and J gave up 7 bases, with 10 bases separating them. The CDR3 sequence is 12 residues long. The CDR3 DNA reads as TGTGCCTGGAGTGTAAAAGGGACTGAGCAGTACTTC. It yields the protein CAWSVKGTEQYF.

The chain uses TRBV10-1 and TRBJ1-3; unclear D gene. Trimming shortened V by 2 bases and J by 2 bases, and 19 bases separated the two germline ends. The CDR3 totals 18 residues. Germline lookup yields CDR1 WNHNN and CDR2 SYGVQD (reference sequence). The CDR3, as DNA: TGCGCCAGCAGTGAGAATAGGGCTCAAGACAAAACTGGAAACACCATATATTTT. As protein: CASSENRAQDKTGNTIYF.

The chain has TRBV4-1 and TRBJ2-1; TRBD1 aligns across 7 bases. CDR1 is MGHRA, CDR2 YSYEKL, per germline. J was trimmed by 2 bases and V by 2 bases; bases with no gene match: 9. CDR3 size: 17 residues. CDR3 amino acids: CASSQLGGTVTYNEQFF. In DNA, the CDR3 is TGCGCCAGCAGCCAACTCGGTGGGACAGTAACCTACAATGAGCAGTTCTTC.

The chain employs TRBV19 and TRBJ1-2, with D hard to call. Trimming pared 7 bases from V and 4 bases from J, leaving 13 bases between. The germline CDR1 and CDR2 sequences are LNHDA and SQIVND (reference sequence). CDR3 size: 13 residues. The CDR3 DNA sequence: TGTGCCAGTACGGTCGGGCCCCCCTATGGCTACACCTTC. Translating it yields CASTVGPPYGYTF.

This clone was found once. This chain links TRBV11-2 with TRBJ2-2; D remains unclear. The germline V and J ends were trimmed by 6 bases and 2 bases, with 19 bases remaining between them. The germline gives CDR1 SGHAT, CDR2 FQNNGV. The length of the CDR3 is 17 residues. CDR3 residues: CASRNPVLEPNTGELFF. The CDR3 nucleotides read TGTGCCAGCAGGAACCCAGTTCTGGAGCCTAACACCGGGGAGCTGTTTTTT.

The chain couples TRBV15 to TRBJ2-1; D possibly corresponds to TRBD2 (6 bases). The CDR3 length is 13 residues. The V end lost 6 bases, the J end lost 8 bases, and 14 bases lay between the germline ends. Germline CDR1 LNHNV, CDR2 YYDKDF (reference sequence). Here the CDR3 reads CATRDRASDEQFF. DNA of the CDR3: TGTGCCACCAGAGACCGGGCTAGCGATGAGCAGTTCTTC. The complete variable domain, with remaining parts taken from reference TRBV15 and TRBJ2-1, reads DAMVIQNPRYQVTQFGKPVTLSCSQTLNHNVMYWYQQKSSQAPKLLFHYYDKDFNNEADTPDNFQSRRPNTSFCFLDIRSPGLGDTAMYLCATRDRASDEQFFGPGTRLTVL.

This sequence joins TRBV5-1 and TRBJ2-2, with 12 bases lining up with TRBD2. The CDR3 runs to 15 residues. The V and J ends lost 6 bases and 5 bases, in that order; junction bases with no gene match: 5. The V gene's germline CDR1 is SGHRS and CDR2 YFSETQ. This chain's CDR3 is CASTWLAGGTGELFF. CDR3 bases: TGCGCCAGCACGTGGCTAGCGGGAGGGACCGGGGAGCTGTTTTTT.

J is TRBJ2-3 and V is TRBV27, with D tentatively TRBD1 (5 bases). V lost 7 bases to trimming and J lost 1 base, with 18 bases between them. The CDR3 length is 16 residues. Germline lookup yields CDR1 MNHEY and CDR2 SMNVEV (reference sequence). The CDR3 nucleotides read TGTGCCAGCACCCCACGGCAGGGTCGGGGCACAGATACGCAGTATTTT. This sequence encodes CASTPRQGRGTDTQYF.

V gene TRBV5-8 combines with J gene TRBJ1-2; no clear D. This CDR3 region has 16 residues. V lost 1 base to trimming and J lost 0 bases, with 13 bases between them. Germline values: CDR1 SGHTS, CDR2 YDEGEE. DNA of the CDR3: TGTGCCAGCAGCTTGATTGTGGCAGAGACTAACTATGGCTACACCTTC. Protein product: CASSLIVAETNYGYTF.

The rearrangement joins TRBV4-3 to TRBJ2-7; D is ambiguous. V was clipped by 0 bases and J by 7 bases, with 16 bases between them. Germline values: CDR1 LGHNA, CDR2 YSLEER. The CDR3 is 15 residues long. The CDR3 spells CASSQDPLSGGEQYF. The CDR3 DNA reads TGCGCCAGCAGCCAAGACCCTTTGTCAGGCGGAGAGCAGTACTTC.

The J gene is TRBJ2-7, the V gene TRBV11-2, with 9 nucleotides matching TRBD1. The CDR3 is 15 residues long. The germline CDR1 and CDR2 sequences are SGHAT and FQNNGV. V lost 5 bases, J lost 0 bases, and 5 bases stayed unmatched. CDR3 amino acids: CASSRTGASSYEQYF. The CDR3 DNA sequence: TGTGCCAGCAGCAGGACAGGGGCGAGCTCCTACGAGCAGTACTTC.

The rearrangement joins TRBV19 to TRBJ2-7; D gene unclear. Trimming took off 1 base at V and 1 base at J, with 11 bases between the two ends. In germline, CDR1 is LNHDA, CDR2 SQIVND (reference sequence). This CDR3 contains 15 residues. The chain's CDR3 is CASSIGFLFSYEQYF. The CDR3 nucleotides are TGTGCCAGTAGTATAGGCTTTCTGTTTTCCTACGAGCAGTACTTC. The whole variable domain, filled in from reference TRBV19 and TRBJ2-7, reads DGGITQSPKYLFRKEGQNVTLSCEQNLNHDAMYWYRQDPGQGLRLIYYSQIVNDFQKGDIAEGYSVSREKKESFPLTVTSAQKNPTAFYLCASSIGFLFSYEQYFGPGTRLTVT.

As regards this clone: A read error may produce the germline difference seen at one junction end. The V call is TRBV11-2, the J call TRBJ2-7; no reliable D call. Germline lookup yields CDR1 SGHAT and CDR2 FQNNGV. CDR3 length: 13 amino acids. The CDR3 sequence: CASSLGGLYERYF. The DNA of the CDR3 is TGTGCCAGCAGCTTAGGTGGCCTCTACGAGCGGTACTTC.

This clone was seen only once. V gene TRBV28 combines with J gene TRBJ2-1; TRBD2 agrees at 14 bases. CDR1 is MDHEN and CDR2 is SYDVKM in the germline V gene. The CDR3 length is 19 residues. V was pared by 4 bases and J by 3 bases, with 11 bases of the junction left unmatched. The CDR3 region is CASSYGPGTSGSYYNEQFF. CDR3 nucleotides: TGTGCCAGCAGTTATGGCCCCGGGACTAGCGGGAGCTACTACAATGAGCAGTTCTTC.

CDR3 in amino acids: CASSPLAPRGAQFF. Written as DNA, the CDR3 is TGTGCCAGCAGCCCCCTCGCGCCCCGTGGGGCCCAGTTCTTC. The rearrangement links TRBV7-9 to TRBJ2-1; tentatively, D is TRBD1 (5 bases). CDR3 length: 14 amino acids. V was trimmed by 5 bases and J by 13 bases, leaving 21 bases between them. From germline, CDR1 is SEHNR and CDR2 FQNEAQ (reference sequence).

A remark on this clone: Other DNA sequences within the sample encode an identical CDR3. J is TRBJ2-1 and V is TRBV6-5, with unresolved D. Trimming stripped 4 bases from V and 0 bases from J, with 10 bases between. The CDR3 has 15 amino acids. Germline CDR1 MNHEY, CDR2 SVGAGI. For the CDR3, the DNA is TGTGCCAGCAGTTCCGGTCGAGTCTCCTACAATGAGCAGTTCTTC. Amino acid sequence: CASSSGRVSYNEQFF.

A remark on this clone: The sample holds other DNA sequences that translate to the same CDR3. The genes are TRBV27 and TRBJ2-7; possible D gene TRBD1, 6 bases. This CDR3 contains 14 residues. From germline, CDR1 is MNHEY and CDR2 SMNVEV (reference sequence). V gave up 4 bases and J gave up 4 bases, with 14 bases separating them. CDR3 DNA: TGTGCCAGCAGTTCCCGGACAGAGACATACGAGCAGTACTTC. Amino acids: CASSSRTETYEQYF.

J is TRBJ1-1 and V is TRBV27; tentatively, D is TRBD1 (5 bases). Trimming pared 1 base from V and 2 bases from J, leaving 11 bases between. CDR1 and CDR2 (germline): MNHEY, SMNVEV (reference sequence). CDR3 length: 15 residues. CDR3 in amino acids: CASSLWGGGNTEAFF. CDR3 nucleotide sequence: TGTGCCAGCAGTTTATGGGGCGGGGGAAACACTGAAGCTTTCTTT.

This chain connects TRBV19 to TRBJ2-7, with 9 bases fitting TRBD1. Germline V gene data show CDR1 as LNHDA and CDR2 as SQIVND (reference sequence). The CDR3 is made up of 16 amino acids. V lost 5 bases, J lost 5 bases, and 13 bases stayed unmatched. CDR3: CASSPQTGGLRNEQYF. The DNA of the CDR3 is TGTGCCAGTAGTCCTCAGACAGGGGGTCTTAGAAACGAGCAGTACTTC.

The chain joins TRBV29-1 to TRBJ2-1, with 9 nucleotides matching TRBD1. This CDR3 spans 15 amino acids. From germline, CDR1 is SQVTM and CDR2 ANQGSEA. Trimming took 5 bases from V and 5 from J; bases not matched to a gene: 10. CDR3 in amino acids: CSVSTRDRVDNEQFF. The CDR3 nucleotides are TGCAGCGTTTCAACGAGGGACAGGGTGGACAATGAGCAGTTCTTC.